This TCR beta chain emerged from a study of T cells in localized non-small cell lung cancer. This CDR3 is 15 amino acids long. V lost 2 bases, J lost 4 bases, and 15 bases lay in between. Germline V CDR1 and CDR2: SGHRS, YFSETQ. Worth noting for this clone: What it binds is not known.

Overall study findings and caveats: Uninvolved adjacent lung had more T cell clonality than any other tissue, topping tumor. Turning up in adjacent lung were a median around 50 of the top 100 tumor clones.

Profiling relied on immunoSEQ multiplex PCR, and the TCRdb table lists in-frame clones only, not all of them. The table shows tens of thousands of clones, with 80% to 85% occurring only once. The receptor was isolated from a man aged 35 to 69 with stage III lung adenocarcinoma. The chain combines TRBV5-1 with TRBJ1-2, with TRBD1 as a possible D gene (6 bases). Source: peripheral blood mononuclear cells, taken before any cancer treatment. The CDR3 is CASSFDGGEFYGYTF. In DNA, the CDR3 is TGCGCCAGCAGCTTTGATGGGGGCGAATTCTATGGCTACACCTTC.